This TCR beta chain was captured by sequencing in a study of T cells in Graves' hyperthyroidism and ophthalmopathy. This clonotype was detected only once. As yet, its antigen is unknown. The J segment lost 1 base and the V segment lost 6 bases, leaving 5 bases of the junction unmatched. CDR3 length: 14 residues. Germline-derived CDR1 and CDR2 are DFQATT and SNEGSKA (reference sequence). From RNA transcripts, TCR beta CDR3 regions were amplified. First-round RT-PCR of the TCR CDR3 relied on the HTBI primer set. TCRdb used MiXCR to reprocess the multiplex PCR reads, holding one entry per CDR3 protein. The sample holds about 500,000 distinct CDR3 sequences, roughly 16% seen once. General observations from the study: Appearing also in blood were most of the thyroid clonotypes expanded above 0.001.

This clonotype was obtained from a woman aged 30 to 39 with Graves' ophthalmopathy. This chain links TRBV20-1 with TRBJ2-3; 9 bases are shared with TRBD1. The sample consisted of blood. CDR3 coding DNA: TGCAGTGCATATCGGGACAGGGGCACAGATACGCAGTATTTT. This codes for CSAYRDRGTDTQYF.